The clone carrying this T cell receptor beta chain has only a few counts. Germline V gives CDR1 LGHNA, CDR2 YSLEER. J lost 4 bases, V lost 0 bases, and 10 bases had no gene match. This CDR3 is built from 17 residues. The sample belongs to a study of T-cell memory formation after mild COVID-19. One entry per CDR3 protein results from TCRdb running MiXCR on the 5' RACE reads. The table records 400,000 to 500,000 distinct CDR3 sequences, about 20% of them present only once. The receptor was derived from an adult woman who had mild COVID-19 (a few samples of this study predate the infection). Cell type and time point are not known. This chain connects TRBV4-3 to TRBJ2-3, with 7 bases matching TRBD1. Source material: PBMCs or a T cell subset sorted from them (not recorded which). The CDR3 DNA follows: TGCGCCAGCAGCCAAGAACATACAGGGGAACCGGCAGATACGCAGTATTTT. It encodes CASSQEHTGEPADTQYF.